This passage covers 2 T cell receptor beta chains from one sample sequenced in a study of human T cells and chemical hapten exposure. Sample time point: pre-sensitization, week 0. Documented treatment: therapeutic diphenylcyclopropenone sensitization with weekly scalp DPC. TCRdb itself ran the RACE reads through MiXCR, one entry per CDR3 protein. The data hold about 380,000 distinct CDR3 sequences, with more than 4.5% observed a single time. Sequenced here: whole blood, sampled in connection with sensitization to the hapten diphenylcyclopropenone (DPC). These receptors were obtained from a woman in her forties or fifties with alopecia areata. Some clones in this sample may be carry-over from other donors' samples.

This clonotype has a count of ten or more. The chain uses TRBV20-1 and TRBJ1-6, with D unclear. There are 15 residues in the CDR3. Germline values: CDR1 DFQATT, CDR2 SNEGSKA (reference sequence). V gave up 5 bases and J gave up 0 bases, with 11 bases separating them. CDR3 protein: CSASHRSSYNSPLHF. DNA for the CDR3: TGCAGTGCTTCACACCGGAGCTCCTATAATTCACCCCTCCACTTT.

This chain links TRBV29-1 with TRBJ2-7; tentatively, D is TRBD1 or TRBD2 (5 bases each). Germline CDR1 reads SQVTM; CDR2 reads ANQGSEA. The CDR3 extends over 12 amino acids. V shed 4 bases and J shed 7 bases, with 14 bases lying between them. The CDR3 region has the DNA TGCAGCGTTGGCAGGGAGTCTAAGGAGCAGTACTTC. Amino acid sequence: CSVGRESKEQYF.